Each of the 18 T cell receptor beta chains below was sequenced from the same sample in a study of T cell responses to AZD1222 COVID-19 vaccine. Libraries were prepared by immunoSEQ multiplex PCR; TCRdb keeps only in-frame clonotypes and omits some of them. Of 80,000 or so clones in the sample, roughly 86% were seen once. The material was peripheral blood, obtained on day 0 of MenACWY control vaccination. These receptors were obtained from an adult in good health.

The chain joins TRBV19 to TRBJ2-5; 9 bases are shared with TRBD1. V lost 7 bases to trimming and J lost 3 bases; unmatched junction nucleotides: 3. This CDR3 is built from 13 residues. Germline CDR1 LNHDA, CDR2 SQIVND (reference sequence). The CDR3 spells CASTGQGKETQYF. The DNA for the CDR3 is TGTGCCAGTACGGGACAGGGCAAAGAGACCCAGTACTTC.

On this clone: One junction end does not reproduce the germline sequence, and a read error may be involved. The chain carries TRBV7-7 and TRBJ2-1, with TRBD2 matching over 16 bases. Germline CDR1 SSHAT, CDR2 FNYEAQ (reference sequence). This CDR3 is 17 amino acids long. The CDR3 loop reads CASSLGPGTSGGERQFF. DNA for the CDR3: TGTGCTAGCAGCTTAGGACCAGGGACTAGCGGGGGGGAACGGCAGTTCTTC. The complete variable domain, with remaining parts taken from reference TRBV7-7 and TRBJ2-1, reads GAGVSQSPRYKVTKRGQDVTLRCDPISSHATLYWYQQALGQGPEFLTYFNYEAQPDKSGLPSDRFSAERPEGSISTLTIQRTEQRDSAMYRCASSLGPGTSGGERQFFGPGTRLTVL.

This clone was counted once. The rearrangement uses TRBV7-3 and TRBJ2-1, with D tentatively TRBD1 or TRBD2 (6 bases each). CDR3 length: 15 amino acids. Germline loops: CDR1 SGHTA, CDR2 FQGTGA. Trimming took off 1 base at V and 5 bases at J, with 12 bases between the two ends. CDR3 coding DNA: TGTGCCAGCAGCTTAATAGGAGGGGACAACAATGAGCAGTTCTTC. It specifies CASSLIGGDNNEQFF.

The V call is TRBV6-5, the J call TRBJ1-1; D gene uncertain. Germline V lookup: CDR1 MNHEY, CDR2 SVGAGI. This CDR3 region has 12 residues. Trimming shortened V by 0 bases and J by 7 bases, and 6 bases separated the two germline ends. In DNA, the CDR3 is TGTGCCAGCAGTTACTCTGGAAATGAAGCTTTCTTT. Translating it yields CASSYSGNEAFF.

V is TRBV19 and J is TRBJ2-5, with TRBD1 identical over 10 bases. The V segment lost 6 bases and the J segment 4 bases; nucleotides outside the gene matches: 5. The CDR3 runs 14 residues. Germline CDR1 is LNHDA and CDR2 is SQIVND (reference sequence). CDR3 amino acids: CASSDRGRTETQYF. DNA of the CDR3: TGTGCCAGTAGCGACAGGGGGCGCACAGAGACCCAGTACTTC.

For the CDR3, the DNA is TGTGCCATCAGTGAGGGCACCGGGGAGCTGTTTTTT. Translated: CAISEGTGELFF. The J gene is TRBJ2-2, the V gene TRBV10-3, with D uncertain. Germline-derived CDR1 and CDR2 are ENHRY and SYGVKD. V lost 2 bases and J 4 bases, leaving 2 bases between the germline ends. The length of the CDR3 is 12 residues.

The chain couples TRBV14 to TRBJ2-5; maybe TRBD2 (5 bases). V was trimmed by 2 bases and J by 6 bases, leaving 16 bases between them. The germline gives CDR1 SGHDN, CDR2 FVKESK. This CDR3 has 15 amino acids. The CDR3 DNA reads as TGTGCCAGCAGCCAACCGACTAAAGGTCCAAAGACCCAGTACTTC. Protein sequence: CASSQPTKGPKTQYF.

This sequence joins TRBV5-5 and TRBJ1-2; 7 positions agree with TRBD1. This CDR3 has 14 amino acids. V lost 4 bases and J lost 4; bases outside the gene matches: 7. CDR1 SGHKS and CDR2 YYEKEE come from the germline V gene (reference sequence). CDR3 residues: CASSPDRVFYGYTF. The CDR3, as DNA: TGTGCCAGCAGCCCCGACAGGGTCTTCTATGGCTACACCTTC.

The V and J genes are TRBV19 and TRBJ2-1; D uncertain. The V gene's germline CDR1 is LNHDA and CDR2 SQIVND (reference sequence). V was pared by 11 bases and J by 0 bases, with 14 bases between. This CDR3 is 14 amino acids long. CDR3: CASKPGFSYNEQFF. The CDR3 nucleotides read TGTGCCTCAAAGCCGGGCTTCTCCTACAATGAGCAGTTCTTC.

The chain carries TRBV19 and TRBJ1-2; TRBD1 matches at 9 bases. The CDR3 is 16 residues long. In germline, CDR1 is LNHDA, CDR2 SQIVND (reference sequence). The V gene end was trimmed by 5 bases and the J gene end by 0 bases; junction bases not matched to a gene: 7. The CDR3 DNA is TGTGCCAGTAGTCCACAACAGGGGGCCCCTAACTATGGCTACACCTTC. It yields the protein CASSPQQGAPNYGYTF.

The chain employs TRBV6-2 or TRBV6-3 and TRBJ1-2; 12 bases match TRBD1. J gave up 4 bases and V 4 bases, and 7 bases lay outside the gene matches. The CDR3 loop spans 16 amino acids. CDR1 is MNHEY and CDR2 is SVGEGT in the germline V gene. The CDR3: CASSWGQGAKPYGYTF. Here the CDR3 DNA reads TGTGCCAGCAGTTGGGGACAGGGGGCCAAGCCCTATGGCTACACCTTC.

The rearrangement joins TRBV28 to TRBJ2-7; D is unresolved. This CDR3 comprises 14 residues. Germline values: CDR1 MDHEN, CDR2 SYDVKM. The germline V and J ends were trimmed by 7 bases and 0 bases, with 13 bases remaining between them. The CDR3 region is CASKPVTDSYEQYF. CDR3 nucleotide sequence: TGTGCCAGCAAACCGGTAACAGACTCCTACGAGCAGTACTTC.

The V and J genes are TRBV6-5 and TRBJ2-7, with D maybe TRBD2 (6 bases). CDR1 and CDR2 from the germline V gene are MNHEY and SVGAGI. Trimming left V 6 bases short and J 1 base short, with 10 bases between. This CDR3 is 13 amino acids long. The CDR3 DNA reads TGTGCCAGCAGATCCGGGGGATCCTACGAGCAGTACTTC. It translates to CASRSGGSYEQYF.

CDR3 nucleotide sequence: TGTGCCAGCAAACCGGACAGAGCCAATCAGCCCCAGCATTTT. This codes for CASKPDRANQPQHF. The chain uses TRBV28 and TRBJ1-5; D might be TRBD1 (6 bases). Germline CDR1 MDHEN, CDR2 SYDVKM. Deletions cut 7 bases from V and 3 bases from J, with 13 bases between. The CDR3 sequence is 14 residues long.

This clone is a singleton in its sample. The CDR3: CASSLAWDRGRIGELFF. The DNA of the CDR3 is TGTGCCAGCAGCTTAGCGTGGGACAGGGGCCGTATCGGGGAGCTGTTTTTT. This chain uses TRBV7-9 with TRBJ2-2, with 10 bases identical to TRBD1. Trimming at V came to 0 bases and at J to 7 bases, leaving 8 bases not matched to a gene. The V gene's germline CDR1 is SEHNR and CDR2 FQNEAQ (reference sequence). The CDR3 has 17 residues.

The J gene is TRBJ1-2, the V gene TRBV15; 7 nucleotides match TRBD1. The CDR3 sequence is 14 residues long. Germline CDR1 reads LNHNV; CDR2 reads YYDKDF (reference sequence). The J segment lost 1 base and the V segment lost 5 bases, leaving 4 bases of the junction unmatched. The CDR3 DNA sequence: TGTGCCACCAGCCGAGGGACAGTTAACTATGGCTACACCTTC. Protein sequence: CATSRGTVNYGYTF.

This clone was detected only once. The chain combines TRBV29-1 with TRBJ2-2, with 9 bases identical to TRBD2. The trim removed 6 bases at V and 0 bases at J, leaving 2 bases unmatched. This CDR3 comprises 14 residues. CDR1 and CDR2 (germline): SQVTM, ANQGSEA. The CDR3 reads CSVGGGANTGELFF. CDR3 DNA: TGCAGCGTCGGCGGGGGGGCGAACACCGGGGAGCTGTTTTTT.

This sequence joins TRBV19 and TRBJ2-7; the match to TRBD1 covers 9 bases. The CDR3 is 15 amino acids. The V gene end was trimmed by 5 bases and the J gene end by 0 bases; junction bases not matched to a gene: 5. Germline loops: CDR1 LNHDA, CDR2 SQIVND (reference sequence). The CDR3 bases are TGTGCCAGTAGTCCACGGGACAGGGACTCCTACGAGCAGTACTTC. Its translation is CASSPRDRDSYEQYF.